The sequence of this T cell receptor (beta chain) was determined in a study of blood T cells in healthy people across ages. The length of the CDR3 is 13 residues. V was shortened by 6 bases and J by 5 bases, with 11 bases between the two germline ends. In germline, CDR1 is ENHRY, CDR2 SYGVKD. The authors ran a second PCR of roughly 6 to 12 cycles using a sample-barcoded 5' primer and a J-beta primer mix. Each TCR beta cDNA got a 12-nucleotide random molecular identifier. TCRdb recomputed calls from the 5' RACE reads with MiXCR, one row per CDR3 protein. The profile shows roughly 860,000 distinct CDR3 sequences, under 80% of them singletons. Researchers report isolating at least 6.5 million PBMCs per sample. The study, taken as a whole, reports: Fewer expanded clones and more diversity marked long-lived versus aged donors. Strong correlation linked observed beta diversity and percent naive T cells.

Worth noting for this clonotype: Its antigen is undetermined.

The TCR originated in a man under 40 in good health. The rearrangement joins TRBV10-3 to TRBJ2-1, with a possible D match to TRBD1 (5 bases). Sequencing was performed on blood. CDR3 sequence reads: CAISQGRNNEQFF. DNA of the CDR3: TGTGCCATCAGCCAGGGTCGAAACAATGAGCAGTTCTTC.